This passage covers 15 T cell receptor beta chains from one sample sequenced in a study of blood T cell repertoires in COVID-19. The method was immunoSEQ multiplex PCR; TCRdb's version includes in-frame clones alone and lacks a portion of them. There are 400,000 to 500,000 clones in the sample; roughly 90% occur only once, and around 1.4% lies in the top ten. Material for sequencing was peripheral blood. The origin of the receptors is a woman aged 25 to 39 with active or convalescent COVID-19.

The rearrangement uses TRBV7-9 and TRBJ1-1; D remains unclear. The CDR3 is made up of 14 amino acids. From germline, CDR1 is SEHNR and CDR2 FQNEAQ (reference sequence). V was cut by 5 bases and J by 2 bases, with 12 bases left in between. CDR3 sequence (DNA): TGTGCCAGCAGCCCAGGCATGGTCAACACTGAAGCTTTCTTT. Translation gives CASSPGMVNTEAFF.

The chain links TRBV27 to TRBJ2-5; 7 bases align to TRBD2. J was trimmed by 2 bases and V by 6 bases; bases with no gene match: 3. This CDR3 comprises 13 residues. The germline gives CDR1 MNHEY, CDR2 SMNVEV (reference sequence). The CDR3 region has the DNA TGTGCCAGCAGAGAAGCGGGACAAGAGACCCAGTACTTC. Protein product: CASREAGQETQYF.

This clone was picked up a small number of times. The chain joins TRBV6-5 to TRBJ2-7; D uncertain. V was cut by 5 bases and J by 2 bases, with 4 bases left in between. The CDR3 covers 11 residues. CDR1 and CDR2 from the germline V gene are MNHEY and SVGAGI. The CDR3 bases are TGTGCCAGCAGTCGGGCCTACGAGCAGTACTTC. Translated, it gives CASSRAYEQYF.

The chain carries TRBV19 and TRBJ1-1; TRBD1 is a possible D gene (5 bases). This CDR3 contains 15 residues. Deletions cut 5 bases from V and 0 bases from J, with 13 bases between. Germline V lookup: CDR1 LNHDA, CDR2 SQIVND (reference sequence). CDR3: CASSPEGSLNTEAFF. CDR3 nucleotide sequence: TGTGCCAGTAGTCCGGAGGGGTCCCTGAACACTGAAGCTTTCTTT.

The chain carries TRBV2 and TRBJ1-1, with TRBD1 matching 8 bases. V was clipped by 4 bases and J by 0 bases; unmatched bases: 7. Per the germline V gene, CDR1 is SNHLY and CDR2 is FYNNEI. This CDR3 has 16 residues. The CDR3 loop is CASSVQGGRVNTEAFF. In DNA, the CDR3 is TGTGCCAGCAGTGTACAGGGGGGAAGAGTGAACACTGAAGCTTTCTTT.

This clone showed up just once. The gene calls are TRBV3-1 (or the pseudogene TRBV3-2) and TRBJ1-1; TRBD1 might be the D (5 bases). Per germline, CDR1 LGHDT and CDR2 YNNKEL (reference sequence). This CDR3 is 14 amino acids long. Trimming left V 3 bases short and J 1 base short, with 9 bases between. CDR3 amino acids: CASSHGHSNTEAFF. DNA for the CDR3: TGTGCCAGCAGCCACGGACACTCGAACACTGAAGCTTTCTTT.

This clone occurred once. This chain uses TRBV7-8 with TRBJ2-1; 8 bases are a match to TRBD2. The CDR3 contains 15 residues. Germline-derived CDR1 and CDR2 are SGHVS and FQNEAQ. V lost 2 bases, J lost 5 bases, and 5 bases stayed unmatched. The CDR3 protein is CASSLSGGANNEQFF. Written as DNA, the CDR3 is TGTGCCAGCAGCTTATCCGGGGGGGCGAACAATGAGCAGTTCTTC.

The rearrangement joins TRBV6-4 to TRBJ1-1, with 7 bases matching TRBD1. The CDR3 sequence is 14 residues long. Losses at the gene ends were 5 bases for V and 8 bases for J; bases not matched to a gene: 11. Germline-derived CDR1 and CDR2 are MRHNA and SNTAGT. The CDR3: CASSPGTVGAEAFF. DNA for the CDR3: TGTGCCAGCAGTCCAGGGACAGTAGGAGCAGAAGCTTTCTTT.

The chain is built from TRBV21-1 and TRBJ1-5. TRBV21-1 is described as a pseudogene. The CDR3 is 11 amino acids. The CDR3 nucleotides are TGTGCCAGCTCCCCTTATCAGCCCCAGCATTTT. Translating gives CASSPYQPQHF.

The chain links TRBV6-4 to TRBJ1-1, with a possible D match to TRBD1 (5 bases). Germline CDR1 reads MRHNA; CDR2 reads SNTAGT. This CDR3 contains 14 residues. V gave up 5 bases and J gave up 5 bases, with 15 bases separating them. For the CDR3, the DNA is TGTGCCAGCAGTTACACGTCGGGGGGAACTGAAGCTTTCTTT. Translation gives CASSYTSGGTEAFF.

The chain is built from TRBV11-2 and TRBJ1-1; D is perhaps TRBD1 (6 bases). V shed 0 bases and J shed 7 bases, with 15 bases lying between them. Germline CDR1 is SGHAT and CDR2 is FQNNGV. The length of the CDR3 is 15 residues. The CDR3 loop reads CASSLDGPGVGEAFF. The CDR3, as DNA: TGTGCCAGCAGCTTAGATGGGCCAGGGGTGGGTGAAGCTTTCTTT.

The J gene is TRBJ2-7, the V gene TRBV13, with D perhaps matching TRBD1 (5 bases). Trimming took 2 bases from V and 4 from J, leaving 15 bases between them. Germline V gene data show CDR1 as PRHDT and CDR2 as FYEKMQ (reference sequence). The CDR3 consists of 15 residues. The CDR3 region has the DNA TGTGCCAGCAGCTTATCTGACAGCCCGATTTACGAGCAGTACTTC. As protein: CASSLSDSPIYEQYF.

The chain uses TRBV10-2 and TRBJ1-2; D ambiguous. Trimming removed 5 bases at V and 3 bases at J, with 10 bases between. This CDR3 region has 13 residues. The V gene's germline CDR1 is WSHSY and CDR2 SAAADI. The CDR3 loop reads CASSPVIDYGYTF. Written as DNA, the CDR3 is TGCGCCAGCAGTCCGGTCATAGACTATGGCTACACCTTC.

The chain joins TRBV5-5 to TRBJ2-7; 9 nucleotides agree with TRBD1. The CDR3 length is 15 residues. Germline V gene data show CDR1 as SGHKS and CDR2 as YYEKEE (reference sequence). V was pared by 3 bases and J by 5 bases, with 9 bases of the junction left unmatched. The chain's CDR3 is CASSSLGTGIHEQYF. The CDR3 region has the DNA TGTGCCAGCAGCTCACTCGGGACAGGGATCCACGAGCAGTACTTC.

This chain links TRBV27 with TRBJ2-7, with D possibly matching TRBD2 (6 bases). The germline gives CDR1 MNHEY, CDR2 SMNVEV (reference sequence). The V gene lost 5 bases and the J gene lost 4 bases, with 12 bases spanning the gap. This CDR3 has 13 residues. The CDR3 loop is CASSPGLSYEQYF. The CDR3 DNA reads TGTGCCAGCAGTCCGGGACTGTCATACGAGCAGTACTTC.